These T cell receptor beta chains were read from a single sample in a study of technical replicates of blood from a few donors. Assay: immunoSEQ multiplex PCR; the TCRdb copy retains only in-frame clones and omits some. The sample yields 55,000 to 70,000 clones, nearly 90% seen once. Sequenced material: PBMCs. The source of these receptors is a human donor in good health. Some clones in this sample may be carry-over from other donors' samples. The CDR3 runs from the conserved cysteine through the conserved F or W. The D gene is left open where the match is weak. Some rows mark clone size as missing; the rest say once, few, many or name a class of expanded clone.

clone size,D gene,V gene,J gene,CDR3 protein,CDR3 DNA
.,TRBD1,TRBV6-5,TRBJ1-2,CASSSTGHYGYTF,TGTGCCAGCAGTTCGACAGGGCACTATGGCTACACCTTC
.,.,TRBV7-2,TRBJ2-1,CASSFSGQSYNEQFF,TGTGCCAGCAGCTTCTCCGGACAGTCCTACAATGAGCAGTTCTTC
.,.,TRBV21-1,TRBJ2-7,CAKDGGQEVPEQYF,TGTGCCAAGGATGGAGGACAGGAAGTCCCCGAGCAGTACTTC
.,.,TRBV2,TRBJ1-2,CASRVNSGLEYGYTF,TGTGCCAGCAGAGTAAACAGTGGCCTCGAGTATGGCTACACCTTC
.,.,TRBV7-9,TRBJ1-1,CASSPVGGIGDYTEAFF,TGTGCCAGCAGCCCGGTGGGCGGGATAGGGGACTACACTGAAGCTTTCTTT
.,.,TRBV6-1,TRBJ1-1,CASSGARYAEAFF,TGTGCCAGCAGTGGGGCTCGGTACGCTGAAGCTTTCTTT
.,TRBD2,TRBV4-1,TRBJ2-7,CASSHPGGGSGYEQYF,TGCGCCAGCAGCCACCCGGGCGGCGGGAGCGGATACGAGCAGTACTTC
.,.,TRBV4-1,TRBJ1-6,CASSQLTDNSPLHF,TGCGCCAGCAGCCAACTTACAGATAATTCACCCCTCCACTTT
.,TRBD1,TRBV11-2,TRBJ1-2,CASSLAPGQGNGYTF,TGTGCCAGCAGCTTAGCCCCGGGACAGGGGAATGGCTACACCTTC
.,TRBD2,TRBV30,TRBJ2-5,CAWSEAGGTQYF,TGTGCCTGGAGTGAGGCGGGAGGGACCCAGTACTTC
.,.,TRBV6-5,TRBJ1-4,CASSYDINEKLFF,TGTGCCAGCAGTTACGACATTAATGAAAAACTGTTTTTT
.,TRBD2,TRBV4-3,TRBJ2-1,CASSRGLAGAYNEQFF,TGCGCCAGCAGCCGTGGACTAGCGGGCGCCTACAATGAGCAGTTCTTC
.,.,TRBV5-6,TRBJ1-2,CASSLLGAYGYTF,TGTGCCAGCAGCTTGCTAGGGGCCTATGGCTACACCTTC
.,TRBD2,TRBV27,TRBJ2-2,CASSLSLAGLSYTGELFF,TGTGCCAGCAGTTTGTCACTAGCGGGACTTTCCTACACCGGGGAGCTGTTTTTT
.,TRBD1,TRBV6-1,TRBJ2-6,CASSGGQGVAGANVLTF,TGTGCCAGCAGTGGAGGACAGGGGGTGGCTGGGGCCAACGTCCTGACTTTC
.,TRBD1,TRBV2,TRBJ2-1,CASSEALGTGPIEQFF,TGTGCCAGCAGTGAAGCGCTCGGGACAGGCCCAATTGAGCAGTTCTTC
few,.,TRBV4-3,TRBJ2-7,CASSQDVAGEQYF,TGCGCCAGCAGCCAAGATGTCGCGGGGGAGCAGTACTTC
.,TRBD1,TRBV18,TRBJ1-1,CASLTTRGITEAFF,TGTGCCAGCTTAACAACCAGGGGGATAACTGAAGCTTTCTTT
.,.,TRBV4-3,TRBJ2-2,CASSQDHQGSGELFF,TGCGCCAGCAGCCAAGATCACCAGGGATCCGGGGAGCTGTTTTTT
few,.,TRBV4-3,TRBJ1-6,CASRYRAGGSPLHF,TGCGCCAGCAGGTACAGGGCGGGGGGTTCACCCCTCCACTTT
.,.,TRBV29-1,TRBJ1-1,CSVRPQPLNTEAFF,TGCAGCGTCCGCCCACAGCCTCTGAACACTGAAGCTTTCTTT
.,TRBD1,TRBV15,TRBJ1-6,CATSSGTVGSPLHF,TGTGCCACCAGCAGCGGGACAGTGGGATCACCCCTCCACTTT
.,TRBD1,TRBV27,TRBJ2-7,CASSPDLQGAFLKTQYF,TGTGCCAGCAGTCCAGACCTTCAGGGGGCCTTTTTAAAAACTCAGTACTTC
.,.,TRBV19,TRBJ2-1,CASSSLAFYNEQFF,TGTGCCAGTAGTAGTCTAGCCTTTTACAATGAGCAGTTCTTC
.,.,TRBV19,TRBJ2-7,CASSEEGASYEQYF,TGTGCCAGTAGTGAGGAGGGGGCATCCTACGAGCAGTACTTC
.,TRBD1,TRBV5-6,TRBJ2-7,CASSLEGTGGYEQYF,TGTGCCAGCAGCTTGGAAGGGACAGGGGGTTACGAGCAGTACTTC
.,TRBD2,TRBV7-3,TRBJ2-3,CASSSSGLGDTQYF,TGTGCCAGCAGCTCTAGCGGTCTAGGAGATACGCAGTATTTT
.,TRBD2,TRBV7-2,TRBJ2-5,CASSLVASGGRRETQYF,TGTGCCAGCAGCTTAGTTGCTAGCGGGGGACGAAGGGAGACCCAGTACTTC
.,TRBD1,TRBV19,TRBJ1-1,CASSWDRGTEAFF,TGTGCCAGTAGCTGGGACAGGGGCACTGAAGCTTTCTTT
.,.,TRBV4-1,TRBJ2-1,CASSQPNYNEQFF,TGCGCCAGCAGCCAACCTAACTACAATGAGCAGTTCTTC
.,TRBD2,TRBV7-3,TRBJ2-5,CASSLTGLAGGQETQYF,TGTGCCAGCAGCTTAACCGGACTAGCGGGAGGCCAAGAGACCCAGTACTTC
.,.,TRBV7-9,TRBJ2-7,CASSLGNFPNDEQYF,TGTGCCAGCAGCTTAGGTAACTTCCCGAACGACGAGCAGTACTTC
.,.,TRBV4-3,TRBJ1-2,CASSQDLVRQNYGYTF,TGCGCCAGCAGCCAAGATTTAGTTAGACAGAACTATGGCTACACCTTC
.,.,TRBV30,TRBJ2-2,CAWSEGSANTGELFF,TGTGCCTGGAGTGAAGGCAGCGCGAACACCGGGGAGCTGTTTTTT
.,.,TRBV2,TRBJ1-1,CASSVLTDSSPTFF,TGTGCCAGCAGTGTCCTGACGGACAGTTCCCCAACTTTCTTT
.,TRBD1,TRBV10-3,TRBJ2-7,CAISENDRGATYEQYF,TGTGCCATCAGTGAGAATGACAGGGGGGCCACCTACGAGCAGTACTTC
.,TRBD2,TRBV7-7,TRBJ2-2,CASSFERGTGELFF,TGTGCCAGCAGCTTCGAGCGGGGGACCGGGGAGCTGTTTTTT
.,.,TRBV27,TRBJ2-3,CASSRGQRATDTQYF,TGTGCCAGCAGTAGGGGCCAGCGCGCCACAGATACGCAGTATTTT
.,.,TRBV9,TRBJ1-6,CASSVGLQGYSPLHF,TGTGCCAGCAGCGTAGGCCTACAGGGATATTCACCCCTCCACTTT
.,.,TRBV7-2,TRBJ2-2,CASSPGTYLTGELFF,TGTGCCAGCAGCCCCGGGACATATCTGACCGGGGAGCTGTTTTTT
.,TRBD1,TRBV5-6,TRBJ1-1,CASSLEGAITEAFF,TGTGCCAGCAGCTTGGAGGGGGCTATCACTGAAGCTTTCTTT
.,TRBD1,TRBV18,TRBJ1-1,CASSPGQGKTNTEAFF,TGTGCCAGCTCACCGGGACAGGGGAAGACGAACACTGAAGCTTTCTTT
once,.,TRBV28,TRBJ2-1,CASFDSSYNEQFF,TGTGCCAGCTTTGACAGCTCCTACAATGAGCAGTTCTTC
.,.,TRBV5-1,TRBJ2-6,CASSLTGQSGANVLTF,TGCGCCAGCAGCTTGACAGGACAGTCTGGGGCCAACGTCCTGACTTTC
.,.,TRBV21-1,TRBJ2-7,CASSKKVLDSHPYEQYF,TGTGCCAGCAGCAAAAAAGTCTTGGACAGCCATCCCTACGAGCAGTACTTC
.,.,TRBV2,TRBJ2-1,CASSDASDNEQFF,TGTGCCAGCAGTGATGCTAGCGACAATGAGCAGTTCTTC
few,TRBD1,TRBV7-6,TRBJ2-7,CASSLGTGSSYEQYF,TGTGCCAGCAGCTTAGGGACAGGGAGCTCCTACGAGCAGTACTTC
.,TRBD1,TRBV18,TRBJ1-4,CASSPLGGGEREKLFF,TGTGCCAGCTCACCGCTCGGAGGGGGCGAACGGGAAAAACTGTTTTTT
.,TRBD2,TRBV7-9,TRBJ2-1,CASSGLAGYNEQFF,TGTGCCAGCAGCGGACTAGCGGGATACAATGAGCAGTTCTTC
few,.,TRBV30,TRBJ1-2,CAWMRGARNGYTF,TGTGCCTGGATGCGGGGGGCGCGTAATGGCTACACCTTC